This TCR beta chain originates from a study of shared clonotypes between healthy human individuals. The CDR3 has 11 residues. In germline, CDR1 is DFQATT, CDR2 SNEGSKA (reference sequence). CD45RO negativity and positive selection for CCR7 defined naive CD8 cells, a population that excluded terminally differentiated effector memory CD45RA+ cells. Profiled with immunoSEQ multiplex PCR; TCRdb holds only in-frame clones, not every one. Altogether around 650,000 clones are present, roughly 95% being singletons, with the ten largest covering 0.11%. As for this clone: Its antigen is still unknown.

Findings and limits, study-wide: Non-shared clonotypes were found to have lower generation probabilities than the clonotypes that were shared by all four of the sorted-subset donors.

V and J are TRBV20-1 and TRBJ2-1; D call uncertain. The TCR was taken from a young woman in good health. The sample taken for sequencing was naive CD8+ T cells sorted from blood. The CDR3 loop reads CSPTRHNEQFF. CDR3 DNA: TGCAGCCCTACGCGGCACAATGAGCAGTTCTTC.